Following are 22 T cell receptor beta chains from one sample sequenced in a study of regulatory T cells in long-lasting Graves disease. Time point denoted: newly diagnosed GD, antithyroid drugs for less than 3 months. With RNA extracted from PBMCs as input, the TCR library was made. In building TCR beta libraries, iRepertoire HTBI primers were used together with Arm-PCR of CDR3 regions. From the multiplex PCR reads, TCRdb called clonotypes with MiXCR, one entry per CDR3 protein. Of around 330,000 distinct CDR3 sequences in the sample, about a sixth were seen once. This specimen consisted of peripheral blood mononuclear cells (PBMCs), obtained at new diagnosis, from a patient treated with antithyroid drugs. The receptors here all came from a female donor with Graves disease.

This chain connects TRBV29-1 to TRBJ1-1; a weak D match, TRBD1 (6 bases). In germline, CDR1 is SQVTM, CDR2 ANQGSEA. The CDR3 is 13 residues long. V was cut by 4 bases and J by 8 bases, with 17 bases left in between. CDR3 region: CSVARGQRAEAFF. DNA of the CDR3: TGCAGCGTTGCCAGAGGACAGCGAGCAGAAGCTTTCTTT.

This clonotype has only a few counts. This chain uses TRBV24-1 with TRBJ2-6; TRBD1 agrees at 7 bases. Trimming at V came to 7 bases and at J to 0 bases, leaving 8 bases not matched to a gene. Germline CDR1 reads KGHDR; CDR2 reads SFDVKD. The length of the CDR3 is 17 residues. The CDR3 sequence: CATRRTGAASGANVLTF. The CDR3 DNA reads as TGTGCCACCAGAAGAACAGGGGCCGCCTCTGGGGCCAACGTCCTGACTTTC.

Ten or more counts support this clonotype. The V and J genes are TRBV28 and TRBJ2-1, with D perhaps being TRBD1 or TRBD2 (5 bases each). Trimming took off 3 bases at V and 0 bases at J, with 18 bases between the two ends. The CDR3 contains 18 residues. Germline loops: CDR1 MDHEN, CDR2 SYDVKM. DNA for the CDR3: TGTGCCAGCAGTTTTTGGGACGGCACGAGGAGCTCCTACAATGAGCAGTTCTTC. It specifies CASSFWDGTRSSYNEQFF.

This clonotype was counted ten times or more. The chain couples TRBV20-1 to TRBJ2-3, with 7 bases lining up with TRBD2. The CDR3 consists of 15 residues. The V and J ends lost 5 bases and 0 bases, in that order; junction bases with no gene match: 8. Germline CDR1 DFQATT, CDR2 SNEGSKA (reference sequence). CDR3 sequence reads: CSAVSGAASTDTQYF. The DNA for the CDR3 is TGCAGTGCTGTAAGCGGGGCAGCTAGCACAGATACGCAGTATTTT.

There are many counts of this clonotype. The chain couples TRBV20-1 to TRBJ2-3, with D perhaps matching TRBD2 (5 bases). Germline CDR1 and CDR2: DFQATT and SNEGSKA (reference sequence). The CDR3 sequence is 15 residues long. The ends were cut back, 0 bases at V and 4 bases at J, with 14 bases in the middle. The chain's CDR3 is CSARDLGLLPDTQYF. In DNA form, the CDR3 reads TGCAGTGCTAGAGATCTTGGACTGCTCCCAGATACGCAGTATTTT.

Many counts were recorded for this clonotype. The gene calls are TRBV27 and TRBJ2-7; 10 bases align to TRBD1. This CDR3 is built from 16 residues. The trim removed 5 bases at V and 2 bases at J, leaving 9 bases unmatched. CDR1 is MNHEY, CDR2 SMNVEV, per germline (reference sequence). The CDR3 DNA sequence: TGTGCCAGCAGTCGTGCCGTAGGGACAGGGGCCTACGAGCAGTACTTC. This encodes CASSRAVGTGAYEQYF.

As to this clonotype: With a much larger clone just one base away, this may be a read error. The chain uses TRBV29-1 and TRBJ1-1, with D maybe TRBD1 (5 bases). V was cut by 4 bases and J by 1 base, with 7 bases left in between. The CDR3 is made up of 12 amino acids. From germline, CDR1 is SQVTM and CDR2 ANQGSEA. The CDR3 protein is CSVGGSNTEAFF. CDR3 nucleotides: TGCAGCGTTGGGGGGTCGAACACTGAAGCTTTCTTT.

This clonotype was counted at least ten times. J is TRBJ2-5 and V is TRBV28; D is ambiguous. The germline V gene encodes CDR1 MDHEN and CDR2 SYDVKM. V was pared by 6 bases and J by 4 bases, with 9 bases between. The CDR3 consists of 12 residues. CDR3 residues: CASRSVRETQYF. Here the CDR3 DNA reads TGTGCCAGCAGATCCGTTCGAGAGACCCAGTACTTC.

This clonotype was observed at least ten times. The chain employs TRBV28 and TRBJ2-2; 8 bases are shared with TRBD2. Per germline, CDR1 MDHEN and CDR2 SYDVKM. The CDR3 runs 18 residues. After removal of 2 bases from V and 5 bases from J, the junction contained 13 bases not matched to a gene. CDR3 loop: CASSLRGYGRARTGELFF. The CDR3 DNA sequence: TGTGCCAGCAGTTTAAGAGGCTACGGGAGGGCCCGGACCGGGGAGCTGTTTTTT.

This chain links TRBV30 with TRBJ1-1; D is undetermined. The germline V gene has CDR1 GTSNPN and CDR2 SVGIG (reference sequence). Trimming removed 0 bases at V and 5 bases at J, with 7 bases between. There are 12 residues in the CDR3. CDR3 DNA sequence: TGTGCCTGGAGTGTAAGGAAAACTGAAGCTTTCTTT. Its translation: CAWSVRKTEAFF.

In regard to this clonotype: A much larger clone differs from this one at a single base, so this may be a read error. CDR3 coding DNA: TGTGCCAGCGGAGTTGAGGTCTACAGGGGGAGCGGGCAGCCCCAGCATTTT. It is translated as CASGVEVYRGSGQPQHF. The J gene is TRBJ1-5, the V gene TRBV28; TRBD1 aligns across 8 bases. The V segment lost 8 bases and the J segment 7 bases; nucleotides outside the gene matches: 19. The CDR3 has 17 residues. Germline CDR1 and CDR2: MDHEN and SYDVKM.

This clonotype was detected many times. The chain combines TRBV5-1 with TRBJ2-3; 11 nucleotides match TRBD2. The CDR3 contains 15 residues. With 0 bases clipped from V and 4 bases from J, the junction kept 1 base outside the gene matches. Germline values: CDR1 SGHRS, CDR2 YFSETQ. The CDR3 loop is CASSLVLAGADTQYF. The CDR3 DNA is TGCGCCAGCAGCTTGGTACTAGCGGGAGCAGATACGCAGTATTTT.

This clonotype was seen more than once but under ten times. The chain employs TRBV14 and TRBJ2-1; 13 positions agree with TRBD2. CDR3 size: 17 residues. Unmatched junction bases numbered 9, after V lost 0 bases and J lost 10 bases. The germline CDR1 and CDR2 sequences are SGHDN and FVKESK. CDR3 protein: CASSQDGWTSGSGEQFF. In DNA form, the CDR3 reads TGTGCCAGCAGCCAAGATGGGTGGACTAGCGGGAGCGGGGAGCAGTTCTTC.

This clonotype was detected ten times or more. The chain is built from TRBV6-1 and TRBJ1-2; D gene unclear. The V end lost 0 bases, the J end lost 4 bases, and 12 bases lay between the germline ends. The CDR3 consists of 15 residues. The germline gives CDR1 MNHNS, CDR2 SASEGT. CDR3 bases: TGTGCCAGCAGTGAAGCGTCCGGCAGAACCTATGGCTACACCTTC. Translating it yields CASSEASGRTYGYTF.

This clonotype was seen many times. The chain has TRBV5-1 and TRBJ1-1; D gene ambiguous. V was clipped by 2 bases and J by 1 base, with 9 bases between them. This CDR3 is 14 amino acids long. CDR1 is SGHRS and CDR2 is YFSETQ in the germline V gene. As DNA, the CDR3 is TGCGCCAGCAGCTTAGGACCGTCGAACACTGAAGCTTTCTTT. Its translation is CASSLGPSNTEAFF.

The table lists this clonotype with a count of one. The DNA for the CDR3 is TGCAGTGCTCACGCGACAGGGGATACGACTTCACCCCTCCACTTT. Protein sequence: CSAHATGDTTSPLHF. The chain uses TRBV20-1 and TRBJ1-6; 8 bases fit TRBD1. Germline CDR1 DFQATT, CDR2 SNEGSKA (reference sequence). Unmatched junction bases numbered 12, after V lost 5 bases and J lost 9 bases. This CDR3 spans 15 amino acids.

J is TRBJ2-1 and V is TRBV9; no firm D call. In germline, CDR1 is SGDLS, CDR2 YYNGEE. The ends were cut back, 0 bases at V and 10 bases at J, with 5 bases in the middle. There are 11 residues in the CDR3. DNA for the CDR3: TGTGCCAGCAGCGTAGAGGAGGAGCAGTTCTTC. Translating it yields CASSVEEEQFF.

This clonotype has more than one count but fewer than ten. This could be a read error, since a much larger clone is one nucleotide away. The V and J genes are TRBV3-1 and TRBJ1-4, with unresolved D. The CDR3 loop spans 15 amino acids. The germline V gene encodes CDR1 LGHDT and CDR2 YNNKEL (reference sequence). The CDR3 sequence: CAGSRRTEPNEKLFF. CDR3 DNA: TGTGCCGGCAGCCGAAGGACGGAACCAAATGAAAAACTGTTTTTT.

This clonotype was detected many times. The rearrangement uses TRBV12-3 or TRBV12-4 and TRBJ1-5; possible D gene TRBD1, 5 bases. The ends were cut back, 3 bases at V and 2 bases at J, with 8 bases in the middle. The CDR3 runs 14 residues. This CDR3 is CASSFVGGNQPQHF. The CDR3 coding sequence is TGTGCCAGCAGTTTTGTAGGGGGCAATCAGCCCCAGCATTTT.

The chain has TRBV2 and TRBJ2-3; 13 bases are a match to TRBD2. CDR3 length: 16 residues. Germline values: CDR1 SNHLY, CDR2 FYNNEI. V lost 5 bases, J lost 6 bases, and 8 bases stayed unmatched. CDR3 DNA: TGTGCCAGCAGTCGGACTAGCGGGAGTTTAGTTGATACGCAGTATTTT. Translating it yields CASSRTSGSLVDTQYF.

This clonotype appeared many times. The rearrangement uses TRBV2 and TRBJ2-1, with D perhaps being TRBD1 or TRBD2 (5 bases each). The germline V gene encodes CDR1 SNHLY and CDR2 FYNNEI. The length of the CDR3 is 12 residues. The V end was cut by 8 bases, the J end by 6 bases, with 11 bases between. CDR3 protein: CASRGQGNEQFF. CDR3 nucleotide sequence: TGTGCCAGCCGGGGCCAAGGCAATGAGCAGTTCTTC.

This chain uses TRBV18 with TRBJ2-3; 15 bases are a match to TRBD2. The trim removed 1 base at V and 1 base at J, leaving 3 bases unmatched. The CDR3 length is 18 residues. CDR1 and CDR2 from the germline V gene are KGHSH and LQKENI. The CDR3 DNA is TGTGCCAGCTCACCACGGACTAGCGGGAGGGCCGGCACAGATACGCAGTATTTT. Its translation: CASSPRTSGRAGTDTQYF.